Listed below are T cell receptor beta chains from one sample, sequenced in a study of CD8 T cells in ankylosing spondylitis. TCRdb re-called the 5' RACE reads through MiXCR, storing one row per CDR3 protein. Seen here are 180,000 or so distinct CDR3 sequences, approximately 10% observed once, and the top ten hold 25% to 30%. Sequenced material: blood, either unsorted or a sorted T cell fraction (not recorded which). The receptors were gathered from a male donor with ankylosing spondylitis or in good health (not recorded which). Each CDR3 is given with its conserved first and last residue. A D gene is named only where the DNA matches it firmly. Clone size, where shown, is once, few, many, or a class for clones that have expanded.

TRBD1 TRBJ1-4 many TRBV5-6 TGTGCCAGCAGCTTGCTACCGACAGGGGACGGTGAAAAACTGTTTTTT CASSLLPTGDGEKLFF
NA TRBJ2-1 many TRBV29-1 TGCAGCGTTGAAGAACAGCTAGGAGGCAATGAGCAGTTCTTC CSVEEQLGGNEQFF
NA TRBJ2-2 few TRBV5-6 TGTGCCAGCAGCTTGCAGGAGAACACCGGGGAGCTGTTTTTT CASSLQENTGELFF
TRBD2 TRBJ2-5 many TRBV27 TGTGCCAGCAGTTTGGAGGGACTAGCAGATCAAGAGACCCAGTACTTC CASSLEGLADQETQYF
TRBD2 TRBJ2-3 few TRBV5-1 TGCGCCAGCAGGAGCGGGAGGGAAGATACGCAGTATTTT CASRSGREDTQYF
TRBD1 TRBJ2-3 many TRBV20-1 TGCAGTGCTACGGACAGGGGGCGAACAGATACGCAGTATTTT CSATDRGRTDTQYF
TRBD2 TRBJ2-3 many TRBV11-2 TGTGCCAGCAGCTATAGCGGGGGGGTCAGCACAGATACGCAGTATTTT CASSYSGGVSTDTQYF
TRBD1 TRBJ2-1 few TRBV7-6 TGTGCCAGCAGCTTAGTGGGACAGGGGGGACAAAATGAGCAGTTCTTC CASSLVGQGGQNEQFF
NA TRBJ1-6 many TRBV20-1 TGCAGTGCTTCGTTGGGTTCGGATTCACCCCTCCACTTT CSASLGSDSPLHF
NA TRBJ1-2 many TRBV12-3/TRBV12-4 TGTGCCAGCAGCCCAGGACCAGACGACGGCTACACCTTC CASSPGPDDGYTF
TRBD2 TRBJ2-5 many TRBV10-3 TGTGCCATCAGCGACTTCCGGACTAGCGGGAAACAAGAGACCCAGTACTTC CAISDFRTSGKQETQYF
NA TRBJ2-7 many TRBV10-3 TGTGCCATCAGTGAGTCAGGCGGCCCCCCGGACGACGAGCAGTACTTC CAISESGGPPDDEQYF
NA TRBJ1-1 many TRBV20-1 TGCAGTGCTAGAACTGGGGCAGAATACACTGAAGCTTTCTTT CSARTGAEYTEAFF
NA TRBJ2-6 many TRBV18 TGTGCCAGCTCACCACCGGCTTCCGGGGCCAACGTCCTGACTTTC CASSPPASGANVLTF
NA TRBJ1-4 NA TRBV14 TGTGCCAGCAGCATACTCCGGGGAAATAATGAAAAACTGTTTTTT CASSILRGNNEKLFF
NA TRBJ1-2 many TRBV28 TGTGCCAGCAGTTTACCAGGGATGGGCTACACCTTC CASSLPGMGYTF
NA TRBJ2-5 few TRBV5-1 TGCGCCAGCAGTGGCCCGCCGAAGGCTTCCTCCCAAGAGACCCAGTACTTC CASSGPPKASSQETQYF
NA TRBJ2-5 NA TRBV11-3 TGTGCCAGCAGCTTAGAAGGACAAGAGACCCAGTACTTC CASSLEGQETQYF
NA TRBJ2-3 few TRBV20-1 TGCACCGCGACGGGGCGCGTGCCAGATACGCAGTATTTT CTATGRVPDTQYF
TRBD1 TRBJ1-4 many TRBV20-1 TGCAGTGCTAGAGGGTGGGGGACAGGGGGTGAAAAACTGTTTTTT CSARGWGTGGEKLFF
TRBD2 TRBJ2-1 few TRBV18 TGTGCCAGCTCCCCTAACCTAGCGGGAGGGCGCAATGAGCAGTTCTTC CASSPNLAGGRNEQFF
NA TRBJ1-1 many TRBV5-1 TGCGCCAGCAGCTGGGCAACAGGGTCGGACACTGAAGCTTTCTTT CASSWATGSDTEAFF
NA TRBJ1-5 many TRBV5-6 TGTGCCAGCAGCTTGTTTGGGGGACGGGATCAGCCCCAGCATTTT CASSLFGGRDQPQHF
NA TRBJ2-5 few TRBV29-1 TGCAGCGCCACCCCACACGCAGGGGCCATACAAGAGACCCAGTACTTC CSATPHAGAIQETQYF
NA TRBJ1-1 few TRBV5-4 TGTGCCAGCAGCCGTCCCGGCGGGGAGCATGAAGCTTTCTTT CASSRPGGEHEAFF
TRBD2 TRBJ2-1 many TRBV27 TGTGCCAGCAGGATAGCGGGCTACAATGAGCAGTTCTTC CASRIAGYNEQFF
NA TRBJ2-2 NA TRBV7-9 TGTGCCGGCAGCTTAGTACTAGGGAGCACCGGGGAGCTGTTTTTT CAGSLVLGSTGELFF
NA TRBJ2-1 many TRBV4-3 TGCGCCAGCAGCCAAGATTGGGCAGCCGACGGTGAGCAGTTCTTC CASSQDWAADGEQFF
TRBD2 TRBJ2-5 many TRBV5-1 TGCGCCAGCAGCTGGGGAGGGGACCAAGAGACCCAGTACTTC CASSWGGDQETQYF
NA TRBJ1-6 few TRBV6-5 TGTGCCAGCAGCAAGTCGAGGTTGCTTGAGACACCCCTCCACTTT CASSKSRLLETPLHF
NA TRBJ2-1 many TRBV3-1 TGTGCCAGCAGGGAGCTGGGTAGCTCCTACAATGAGCAGTTCTTC CASRELGSSYNEQFF
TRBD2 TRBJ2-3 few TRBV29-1 TGCAGCGTTGAGGCATCGGGGGGGGTAGGCGATACGCAGTATTTT CSVEASGGVGDTQYF
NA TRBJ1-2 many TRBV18 TGTGCCAGCTCACCACAGCAACCTAACTATGGCTACACCTTC CASSPQQPNYGYTF
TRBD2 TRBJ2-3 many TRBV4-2 TGTGCCAGCAGCCAAGTTTCTCTAGCGGTTGGATGGAAAGATACGCAGTATTTT CASSQVSLAVGWKDTQYF
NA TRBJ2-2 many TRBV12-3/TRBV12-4 TGTGCCAGCAGTTTAGCACAATCGAACACCGGGGAGCTGTTTTTT CASSLAQSNTGELFF
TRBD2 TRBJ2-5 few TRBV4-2 TGTGCCAGCAGCCAGCAGACTAGCGGGGGAGCAGAGACCCAGTACTTC CASSQQTSGGAETQYF
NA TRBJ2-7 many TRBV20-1 TGCAGTGCAGAGACAGGAGTAACCTACGAGCAGTACTTC CSAETGVTYEQYF
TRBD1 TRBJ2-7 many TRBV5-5 TGTGCCAGCAGCTTGGCAGGGGGATCCGAGCAGTACTTC CASSLAGGSEQYF
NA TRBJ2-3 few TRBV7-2 TGTGCCAGCAGCTTAGCGGTCCGCACAGATACGCAGTATTTT CASSLAVRTDTQYF
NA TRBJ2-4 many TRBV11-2 TGTGCCAGCAGCCCCCGTCCGACCTCTCTAGCCAAAAACATTCAGTACTTC CASSPRPTSLAKNIQYF